The following is a TCR beta chain sequence with its context. Many counts were recorded for this clonotype. Its antigen specificity is not known. No much larger clone exists at a distance of one base, and base qualities are not known. The CDR3 measures 14 amino acids from cysteine to phenylalanine. Here the CDR3 DNA is all that survives: 42 bases in frame from base 1. The germline V gene (reference sequence) gives CDR1 as DFQATT and CDR2 as SNEGSKA. A distance of 16 bases separates the germline ends of V and J, which lose 3 bases and 7 bases respectively. This sample was included in a study of blood T cells in healthy people across ages (dated by TCRdb to between 2014 and 2017). For the study in its entirety: In model experiments, roughly one uniquely barcoded TCR beta cDNA molecule per two T cells was captured by template switching. To track age-related changes in TCR beta repertoire diversity, the study relied on deep sequencing normalized with unique cDNA molecular identifiers. The donors were divided into four age groups: young (average roughly 17 years), middle-aged (almost 40), aged (around 67) and long-lived (roughly 82). To avoid experimental bias, donors of different ages were distributed randomly across sequencing lanes. Using the same blood draw, the study looked at two additional independent replicas of 1 million unique cDNA reads for two donors, one aged 18 to 30 and the other aged 80 or older. Overall results and qualifications from the work: Compared with the aged group, the long-lived group had more naive CD4+ T cells, fewer expanded clones and increased TCR diversity, suggesting age selection. Total diversity estimates from one million sequenced T cells were considered lower bounds and underestimates. Observed TCR beta diversity per million T cells fell roughly linearly with age, and a significant reduction was already apparent by age about 38. Because donor CMV infection status was unknown, age-related changes in expanded clonotypes were potentially confounded. The percentage of naive T cells measured by flow cytometry correlated strongly with observed TCR beta diversity. Since profiling was done on bulk unsorted PBMCs, naive and antigen-experienced compartments could not be conclusively compared.

The donors were roughly 39 Caucasian individuals from Russia, aged roughly 6 to 90 years, who were systemically healthy. Approximately 9.3 milliliters of peripheral blood were collected from each donor into EDTA-treated Vacutainer tubes. Ficoll-Paque density-gradient centrifugation was used to isolate PBMCs, with at least 7 million per sample. Total RNA, at least 6 micrograms per sample, was extracted from PBMCs with Trizol reagent. Naive CD45RAhigh/CD27high T cell percentages were measured by flow cytometry on a PBMC aliquot from every donor. Library prep was done by 5' RACE. The sequencer was an Illumina HiSeq 2500. The second PCR ran for roughly 6 to 11 cycles and used a J-beta primer mix along with a sample-barcoded 5' primer. A unique molecular identifier was introduced onto each TCR beta cDNA molecule by a template-switch 5' adaptor carrying 12 random nucleotides. Each sample yielded at least 3 million CDR3-containing paired-end reads. First-strand cDNA was synthesized from all RNA with the Mint cDNA synthesis kit, primed by a TRBC-specific oligonucleotide. All cDNA was treated with uracil-DNA glycosylase and then went through a first 18-cycle PCR with the universal primers M1SS and BC2_uni_R. As for the authors' bioinformatics: Normalization of each sample was performed by random selection of 1 million high-quality reads, each carrying a distinct molecular identifier. Reads with shared molecular identifiers were discarded instead of being binned into consensus sequences. MiTCR, with a Q25 quality threshold and the strictest error-elimination algorithm, was used for CDR3 identification, clonotype clustering and error correction. A nonparametric unseen species model using Euler transformation provided a lower-bound estimate of total TCR beta diversity. TCRdb itself trimmed the public reads at Q25 with fastp, ran MiXCR and retained productive beta chains. When rows share a CDR3 protein, they turn into one entry using the most common DNA and genes. The V and J calls and clone size come from TCRdb's table, not from the authors' own analysis. The sample table lists roughly 650,000 distinct CDR3 sequences, about 30% of them with a count of one. Clones ranked in the top ten supply less than 20% of the sample.

The sequenced material came from blood. The rearrangement joined TRBV20-1 to TRBJ2-4; the D gene is unclear. The sequence derives from an elderly woman in good health. Donor details come from another sample of the same person, matched by shared clones. The CDR3 here reads CSASSPDMSNIQYF. The sequenced DNA is TGCAGTGCTAGTTCCCCCGACATGTCGAACATTCAGTACTTC.